The clone carrying this T cell receptor (beta chain) appeared a few times. Treatment defined: oral pan-JAK inhibitor, 5-10 mg twice daily. The data originate from a study of CD8+ T cells in alopecia areata. In the study overall: Once tofacitinib had been taken for 6 to 18 months, 6 months off drug followed.

The CDR3 totals 15 residues. V was pared by 1 base and J by 0 bases, with 7 bases between. Germline CDR1 is SGHTA and CDR2 is FQGNSA. After isolation, RNA underwent reverse transcription to generate cDNA as the sequencing template. Only in-frame clones appear in the TCRdb table, and some are missing; sequencing was by immunoSEQ multiplex PCR. The sample records around 180,000 clones, just under 65% being singletons. This TCR came from a human donor with alopecia areata. Sample: CD4+ T cells sorted from blood, taken around week 50, from a patient treated with tofacitinib. The chain employs TRBV7-2 and TRBJ2-1, with D perhaps matching TRBD2 (5 bases). The CDR3 loop reads CASSLGSGSYNEQFF. CDR3 nucleotide sequence: TGTGCCAGCAGCTTAGGGAGCGGCTCCTACAATGAGCAGTTCTTC.